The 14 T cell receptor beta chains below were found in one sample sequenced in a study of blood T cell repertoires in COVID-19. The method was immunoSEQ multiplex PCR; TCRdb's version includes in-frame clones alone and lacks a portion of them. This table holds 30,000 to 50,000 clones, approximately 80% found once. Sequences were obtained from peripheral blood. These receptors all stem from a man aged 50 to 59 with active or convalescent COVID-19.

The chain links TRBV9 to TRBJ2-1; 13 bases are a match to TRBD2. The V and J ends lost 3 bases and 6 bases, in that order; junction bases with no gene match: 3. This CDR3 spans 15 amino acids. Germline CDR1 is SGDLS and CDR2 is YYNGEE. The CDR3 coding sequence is TGTGCCAGCAGCGACCGGACTAGCGGGGGCAATGAGCAGTTCTTC. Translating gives CASSDRTSGGNEQFF.

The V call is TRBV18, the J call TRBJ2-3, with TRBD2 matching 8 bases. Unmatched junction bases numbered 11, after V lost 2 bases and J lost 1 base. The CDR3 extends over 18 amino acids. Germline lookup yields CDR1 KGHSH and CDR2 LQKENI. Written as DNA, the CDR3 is TGTGCCAGCTCACCAAGGGGACTAGAGGTTTTCGGCACAGATACGCAGTATTTT. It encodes CASSPRGLEVFGTDTQYF.

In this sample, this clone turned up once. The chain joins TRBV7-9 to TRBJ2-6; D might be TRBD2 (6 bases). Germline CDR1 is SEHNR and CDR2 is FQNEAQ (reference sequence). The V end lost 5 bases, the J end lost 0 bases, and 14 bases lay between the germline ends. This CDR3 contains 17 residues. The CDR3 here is CASSPEGLHSGANVLTF. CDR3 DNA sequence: TGTGCCAGCAGCCCAGAGGGACTCCACTCTGGGGCCAACGTCCTGACTTTC.

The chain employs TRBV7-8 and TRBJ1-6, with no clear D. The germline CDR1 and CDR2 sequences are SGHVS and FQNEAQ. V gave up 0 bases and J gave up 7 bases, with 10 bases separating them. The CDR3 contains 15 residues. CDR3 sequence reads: CASSLARTENSPLHF. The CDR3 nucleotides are TGTGCCAGCAGCTTAGCAAGGACTGAAAATTCACCCCTCCACTTT.

CDR3 in DNA: TGTGCCAGCAGCTCCCTTCGATCGGGACAGATGGGGGATCAGCCCCAGCATTTT. Protein product: CASSSLRSGQMGDQPQHF. The chain has TRBV11-2 and TRBJ1-5, with 7 nucleotides matching TRBD1. The ends lost 4 bases at V and 5 bases at J; junction bases unmatched: 17. The CDR3 loop spans 18 amino acids. Germline CDR1 and CDR2: SGHAT and FQNNGV.

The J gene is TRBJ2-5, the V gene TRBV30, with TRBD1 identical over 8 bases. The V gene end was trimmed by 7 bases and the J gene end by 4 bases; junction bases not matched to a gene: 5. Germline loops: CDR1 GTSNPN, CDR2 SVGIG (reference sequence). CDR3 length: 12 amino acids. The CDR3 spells CALGQGGETQYF. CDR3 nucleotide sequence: TGTGCCTTAGGACAGGGAGGAGAGACCCAGTACTTC.

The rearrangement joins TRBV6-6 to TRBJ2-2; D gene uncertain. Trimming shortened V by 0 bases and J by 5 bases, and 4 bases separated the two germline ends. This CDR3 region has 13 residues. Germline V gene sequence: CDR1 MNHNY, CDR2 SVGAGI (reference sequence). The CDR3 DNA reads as TGTGCCAGCAGTTACTCCGAGACCGGGGAGCTGTTTTTT. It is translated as CASSYSETGELFF.

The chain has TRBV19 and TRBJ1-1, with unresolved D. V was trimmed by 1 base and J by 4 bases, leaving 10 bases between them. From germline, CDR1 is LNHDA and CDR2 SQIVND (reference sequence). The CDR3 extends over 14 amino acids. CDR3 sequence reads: CASSIGRWSTEAFF. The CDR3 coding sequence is TGTGCCAGTAGTATAGGGAGGTGGAGCACTGAAGCTTTCTTT.

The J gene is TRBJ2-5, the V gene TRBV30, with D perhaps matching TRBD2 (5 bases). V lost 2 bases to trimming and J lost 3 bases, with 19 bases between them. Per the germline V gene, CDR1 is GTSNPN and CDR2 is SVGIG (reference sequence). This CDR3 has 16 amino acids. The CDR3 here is CAWSLPTPGMKETQYF. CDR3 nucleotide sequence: TGTGCCTGGAGTCTCCCTACGCCGGGAATGAAAGAGACCCAGTACTTC.

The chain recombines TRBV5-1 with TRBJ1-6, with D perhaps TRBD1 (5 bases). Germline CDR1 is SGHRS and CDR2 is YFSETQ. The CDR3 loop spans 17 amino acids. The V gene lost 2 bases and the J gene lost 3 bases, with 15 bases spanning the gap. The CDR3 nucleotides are TGCGCCAGCAGCTTACAGGTGGGGATGGACTATAATTCACCCCTCCACTTT. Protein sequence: CASSLQVGMDYNSPLHF. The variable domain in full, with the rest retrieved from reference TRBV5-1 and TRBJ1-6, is KAGVTQTPRYLIKTRGQQVTLSCSPISGHRSVSWYQQTPGQGLQFLFEYFSETQRNKGNFPGRFSGRQFSNSRSEMNVSTLELGDSALYLCASSLQVGMDYNSPLHFGNGTRLTVT.

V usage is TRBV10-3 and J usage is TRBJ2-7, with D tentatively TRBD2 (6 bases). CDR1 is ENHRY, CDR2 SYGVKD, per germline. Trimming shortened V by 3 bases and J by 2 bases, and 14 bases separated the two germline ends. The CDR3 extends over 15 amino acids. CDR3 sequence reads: CAISDVSGGTYEQYF. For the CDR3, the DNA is TGTGCCATCAGTGATGTTAGCGGAGGAACCTACGAGCAGTACTTC.

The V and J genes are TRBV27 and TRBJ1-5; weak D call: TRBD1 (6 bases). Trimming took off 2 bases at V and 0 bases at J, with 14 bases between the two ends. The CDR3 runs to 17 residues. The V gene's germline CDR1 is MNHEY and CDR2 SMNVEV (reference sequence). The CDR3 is CASSLRGGAYSNQPQHF. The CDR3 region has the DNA TGTGCCAGCAGTTTAAGGGGGGGAGCTTATAGCAATCAGCCCCAGCATTTT.

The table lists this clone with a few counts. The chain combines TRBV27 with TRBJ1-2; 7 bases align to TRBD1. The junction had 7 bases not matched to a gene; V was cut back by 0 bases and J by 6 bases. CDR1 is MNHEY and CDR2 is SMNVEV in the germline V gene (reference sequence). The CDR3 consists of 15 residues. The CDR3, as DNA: TGTGCCAGCAGTTTATCTTCCAGGGGGGAACATGGCTACACCTTC. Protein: CASSLSSRGEHGYTF.

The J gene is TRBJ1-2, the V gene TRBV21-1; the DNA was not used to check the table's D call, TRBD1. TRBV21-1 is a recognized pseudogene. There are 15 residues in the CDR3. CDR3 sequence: CASSTRAYRNYGYTF. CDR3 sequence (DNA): TGTGCCAGCAGCACCCGAGCCTACAGAAATTATGGCTACACCTTC.